Presented here are 19 T cell receptor beta chains from one specimen sequenced in a study of shared clonotypes between healthy human individuals. Here immunoSEQ multiplex PCR was the method, and the copy in TCRdb shows in-frame clones only, minus some. The table shows about 2.4 million clones, with just over 90% occurring only once. Sequencing was done on a sample of naive CD4+ T cells sorted from blood. The subset is: CD45RA+ positively selected. Receptor source: a man between 18 and 29 years old in good health.

The genes are TRBV5-1 and TRBJ1-4; D not resolved. This CDR3 contains 13 residues. The V end lost 0 bases, the J end lost 7 bases, and 7 bases lay between the germline ends. Germline CDR1 SGHRS, CDR2 YFSETQ. The CDR3: CASSLDTFEKLFF. The CDR3 nucleotides are TGCGCCAGCAGCTTGGACACGTTTGAAAAACTGTTTTTT.

The chain combines TRBV28 with TRBJ2-7, with a possible D match to TRBD1 (6 bases). Germline V lookup: CDR1 MDHEN, CDR2 SYDVKM. Trimming cost V 1 base and J 2 bases, with 12 bases left between them. This CDR3 comprises 15 residues. In DNA, the CDR3 is TGTGCCAGCAGTTTATCAAACAGGGCACCCTACGAGCAGTACTTC. It codes for CASSLSNRAPYEQYF.

The chain couples TRBV4-1 to TRBJ2-2; 12 nucleotides agree with TRBD2. This CDR3 has 18 residues. V shed 3 bases, J shed 1 base, and the junction held 6 bases outside the gene matches. CDR1 and CDR2 (germline): MGHRA, YSYEKL. CDR3 in amino acids: CASSHGTSGLLNTGELFF. CDR3 nucleotides: TGCGCCAGCAGCCACGGGACTAGCGGGTTGCTGAACACCGGGGAGCTGTTTTTT.

The V gene is TRBV5-4, the J gene TRBJ2-3; 10 bases agree with TRBD2. The germline V gene encodes CDR1 SGHNT and CDR2 YYREEE (reference sequence). The CDR3 runs 17 residues. J gave up 2 bases and V 3 bases, and 9 bases lay outside the gene matches. CDR3 bases: TGTGCCAGCAGCTCTTATAGACTAGCGGGCCTCACAGATACGCAGTATTTT. It specifies CASSSYRLAGLTDTQYF.

The chain couples TRBV27 to TRBJ2-7, with D tentatively TRBD2 (5 bases). The CDR3 is 14 residues long. CDR1 is MNHEY and CDR2 is SMNVEV in the germline V gene (reference sequence). V lost 5 bases, J lost 2 bases, and 13 bases lay in between. The CDR3 reads CASSASPTPYEQYF. The CDR3 DNA is TGTGCCAGCAGTGCTAGCCCCACACCCTACGAGCAGTACTTC.

The J gene is TRBJ2-5, the V gene TRBV7-2; 8 nucleotides line up with TRBD1. The trim removed 3 bases at V and 4 bases at J, leaving 4 bases unmatched. The germline CDR1 and CDR2 sequences are SGHTA and FQGNSA. The CDR3 has 14 residues. CDR3 sequence (DNA): TGTGCCAGCAGCTTCAGGGGGCGCGGAGAGACCCAGTACTTC. The encoded protein is CASSFRGRGETQYF.

The chain links TRBV19 to TRBJ1-5; TRBD1 matches 10 bases. The V segment lost 3 bases and the J segment 6 bases; nucleotides outside the gene matches: 8. CDR1 is LNHDA, CDR2 SQIVND, per germline (reference sequence). The CDR3 is 16 residues long. CDR3 sequence: CASSIPTGGGFQPQHF. In DNA form, the CDR3 reads TGTGCCAGTAGTATTCCGACAGGGGGCGGTTTTCAGCCCCAGCATTTT. The full variable domain, in which reference TRBV19 and TRBJ1-5 provide the parts outside the CDR3, is DGGITQSPKYLFRKEGQNVTLSCEQNLNHDAMYWYRQDPGQGLRLIYYSQIVNDFQKGDIAEGYSVSREKKESFPLTVTSAQKNPTAFYLCASSIPTGGGFQPQHFGDGTRLSIL.

This chain uses TRBV5-5 with TRBJ2-5; 14 nucleotides align to TRBD2. V dropped 4 bases and J dropped 4; count of bases not matched to a gene: 6. The CDR3 has 16 amino acids. Germline loops: CDR1 SGHKS, CDR2 YYEKEE (reference sequence). CDR3 DNA: TGTGCCAGCAGCCCCGGGACTAGCGGGAGAACAGAGACCCAGTACTTC. It specifies CASSPGTSGRTETQYF. Full variable domain (remainder filled in from reference TRBV5-5 and TRBJ2-5): DAGVTQSPTHLIKTRGQQVTLRCSPISGHKSVSWYQQVLGQGPQFIFQYYEKEERGRGNFPDRFSARQFPNYSSELNVNALLLGDSALYLCASSPGTSGRTETQYFGPGTRLLVL.

The chain recombines TRBV5-1 with TRBJ1-6; no clear D gene. Between the trimmed V and J ends, which lost 0 bases and 8 bases, there was a span of 9 bases. Germline CDR1 and CDR2: SGHRS and YFSETQ. The length of the CDR3 is 14 residues. This chain's CDR3 is CASSLAGEDSPLHF. The CDR3 DNA sequence: TGCGCCAGCAGCTTGGCAGGAGAGGATTCACCCCTCCACTTT.

In its sample, this clone was seen once. This chain joins TRBV2 and TRBJ1-4; D gene uncertain. The germline V gene encodes CDR1 SNHLY and CDR2 FYNNEI. With 4 bases removed from V and 0 bases from J, the gap between germline ends came to 9 bases. The CDR3 is 15 residues long. The DNA for the CDR3 is TGTGCCAGCAGTGGTCAGCTCGCAACTAATGAAAAACTGTTTTTT. It codes for CASSGQLATNEKLFF.

The chain is built from TRBV10-3 and TRBJ2-5, with TRBD1 matching over 7 bases. The CDR3 totals 14 residues. V lost 5 bases to trimming and J lost 2 bases; unmatched junction nucleotides: 5. Germline CDR1 reads ENHRY; CDR2 reads SYGVKD. CDR3 region: CAISMGQLQETQYF. The CDR3 DNA reads as TGTGCCATCAGTATGGGACAGCTGCAAGAGACCCAGTACTTC.

The genes are TRBV5-5 and TRBJ2-2, with unresolved D. This CDR3 comprises 15 residues. Germline lookup yields CDR1 SGHKS and CDR2 YYEKEE (reference sequence). The V gene lost 0 bases and the J gene lost 4 bases, with 10 bases spanning the gap. The CDR3 DNA reads TGTGCCAGCAGCTTGGTCGCAGGCACCACCGGGGAGCTGTTTTTT. It is translated as CASSLVAGTTGELFF.

The sample holds a few counts of this clone. The chain uses TRBV5-1 and TRBJ1-5, with TRBD1 as a possible D gene (6 bases). The CDR3 consists of 15 residues. The germline gives CDR1 SGHRS, CDR2 YFSETQ. Trimming removed 2 bases from V and 4 bases from J, with 13 bases in between. CDR3 in DNA: TGCGCCAGCAGCTTAGGGGACATTGGTAATCAGCCCCAGCATTTT. It is translated as CASSLGDIGNQPQHF. Variable domain in full (rest from reference TRBV5-1 and TRBJ1-5): KAGVTQTPRYLIKTRGQQVTLSCSPISGHRSVSWYQQTPGQGLQFLFEYFSETQRNKGNFPGRFSGRQFSNSRSEMNVSTLELGDSALYLCASSLGDIGNQPQHFGDGTRLSIL.

The chain carries TRBV25-1 and TRBJ2-1; either TRBD1 or TRBD2 may supply D (5 bases each). CDR1 MGHDK and CDR2 SYGVNS come from the germline V gene. The CDR3 spans 15 residues. V shed 3 bases and J shed 4 bases, with 13 bases lying between them. The CDR3 DNA is TGTGCCAGCAGTGATGCCGGGACCCTATACAATGAGCAGTTCTTC. It specifies CASSDAGTLYNEQFF.

V is TRBV7-2 and J is TRBJ2-2, with TRBD2 matching 8 bases. The length of the CDR3 is 17 residues. Germline loops: CDR1 SGHTA, CDR2 FQGNSA. J gave up 3 bases and V 2 bases, and 8 bases lay outside the gene matches. The CDR3 DNA reads as TGTGCCAGCAGCTTATTCCCCGGGAGGGCCGACACCGGGGAGCTGTTTTTT. It codes for CASSLFPGRADTGELFF.

The genes are TRBV19 and TRBJ2-1; no definite D call. In germline, CDR1 is LNHDA, CDR2 SQIVND (reference sequence). The CDR3 is made up of 17 amino acids. The germline V and J ends were trimmed by 6 bases and 0 bases, with 18 bases remaining between them. The CDR3: CASRGSVPLSSYNEQFF. CDR3 nucleotide sequence: TGTGCCAGTAGGGGCAGTGTCCCGTTAAGCTCCTACAATGAGCAGTTCTTC.

In its sample, this clone was seen a few times. The rearrangement uses TRBV20-1 and TRBJ2-5; D call uncertain. The CDR3 extends over 11 amino acids. Germline V gene sequence: CDR1 DFQATT, CDR2 SNEGSKA (reference sequence). V lost 5 bases, J lost 5 bases, and 9 bases lay in between. The CDR3 DNA reads TGCAGTGCTCCTACCGGTGAGACCCAGTACTTC. It translates to CSAPTGETQYF.

This clone was found once. V gene TRBV11-2 combines with J gene TRBJ1-2, with 10 bases that match TRBD1. Germline-derived CDR1 and CDR2 are SGHAT and FQNNGV. This CDR3 comprises 14 residues. Germline trimming cut 3 bases from V and 8 bases from J; bases unmatched to any gene: 6. The CDR3 reads CASSFDRGLKGYTF. The CDR3 bases are TGTGCCAGCAGCTTCGACAGGGGGCTTAAGGGCTACACCTTC.

The CDR3 loop is CAISESMVTGQPQHF. The CDR3 DNA reads TGTGCCATCAGTGAGTCGATGGTAACGGGTCAGCCCCAGCATTTT. The chain has TRBV10-3 and TRBJ1-5; D gene unclear. Germline V lookup: CDR1 ENHRY, CDR2 SYGVKD. The CDR3 is 15 residues long. Trimming took 0 bases from V and 6 from J, leaving 12 bases between them.